A single sample is the source of the 3 T cell receptor beta chains below, sequenced in a study of CD8 T cells in ankylosing spondylitis (dated by TCRdb to about 2017). General conclusions and limits of the study: Blood from ankylosing spondylitis patients appeared to be characterized by a TCR beta motif composed of several highly homologous amino acid variants.

The library was generated by 5' RACE. TCRdb records Illumina HiSeq 2500 as the sequencer. Starting from the raw public reads, TCRdb applied fastp trimming at Q25, assembled clones with MiXCR and retained in-frame beta chains. CDR3 protein sequences are deduplicated, and each keeps its most common genes and DNA. This sample is represented by a few hundred thousand distinct CDR3 sequences; more than 9.5% of them were singletons. The ten top clones hold nearly 7% of the sample. Their recognized antigens are unknown. Sequenced material: blood, either unsorted or a sorted T cell fraction (not recorded which). These receptors all come from a male donor with ankylosing spondylitis.

CDR3 bases: TGTGCCAGCAGCTTAGCGGCAGGGGGCTACGGGGAGCTGTTTTTT. As protein: CASSLAAGGYGELFF. The chain is built from TRBV7-2 and TRBJ2-2; 8 nucleotides match TRBD1. There are 15 residues in the CDR3. The germline V gene encodes CDR1 SGHTA and CDR2 FQGNSA. Trimming took 0 bases from V and 7 from J; bases not matched to a gene: 4.

The table lists this clonotype with many counts. The chain combines TRBV12-3 or TRBV12-4 with TRBJ2-5, with D possibly TRBD1 on 6 matching bases. V was trimmed by 5 bases and J by 0 bases, leaving 7 bases between them. CDR3 length: 13 residues. CDR3 DNA: TGTGCCAGCAGTGGGGACAACCAAGAGACCCAGTACTTC. It encodes CASSGDNQETQYF.

This clonotype was seen a few times. V is TRBV29-1 and J is TRBJ2-7, with TRBD2 identical over 10 bases. CDR3 size: 13 residues. Germline CDR1 reads SQVTM; CDR2 reads ANQGSEA. J gave up 5 bases and V 5 bases, and 6 bases lay outside the gene matches. The CDR3 sequence is CSVSGRAKHEQYF. For the CDR3, the DNA is TGCAGCGTTAGCGGGAGGGCCAAACACGAGCAGTACTTC.